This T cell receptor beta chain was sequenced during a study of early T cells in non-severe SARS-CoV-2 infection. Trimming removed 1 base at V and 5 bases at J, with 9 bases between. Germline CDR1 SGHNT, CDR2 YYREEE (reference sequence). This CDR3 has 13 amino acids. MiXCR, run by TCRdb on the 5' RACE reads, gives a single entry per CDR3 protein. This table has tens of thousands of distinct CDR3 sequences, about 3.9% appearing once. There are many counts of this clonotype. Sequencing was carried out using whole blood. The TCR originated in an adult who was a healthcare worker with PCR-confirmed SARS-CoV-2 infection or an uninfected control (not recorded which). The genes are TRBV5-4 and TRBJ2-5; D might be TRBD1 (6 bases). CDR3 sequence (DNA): TGTGCCAGCAGCTTGACAGGGCCGGAGACCCAGTACTTC. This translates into CASSLTGPETQYF.